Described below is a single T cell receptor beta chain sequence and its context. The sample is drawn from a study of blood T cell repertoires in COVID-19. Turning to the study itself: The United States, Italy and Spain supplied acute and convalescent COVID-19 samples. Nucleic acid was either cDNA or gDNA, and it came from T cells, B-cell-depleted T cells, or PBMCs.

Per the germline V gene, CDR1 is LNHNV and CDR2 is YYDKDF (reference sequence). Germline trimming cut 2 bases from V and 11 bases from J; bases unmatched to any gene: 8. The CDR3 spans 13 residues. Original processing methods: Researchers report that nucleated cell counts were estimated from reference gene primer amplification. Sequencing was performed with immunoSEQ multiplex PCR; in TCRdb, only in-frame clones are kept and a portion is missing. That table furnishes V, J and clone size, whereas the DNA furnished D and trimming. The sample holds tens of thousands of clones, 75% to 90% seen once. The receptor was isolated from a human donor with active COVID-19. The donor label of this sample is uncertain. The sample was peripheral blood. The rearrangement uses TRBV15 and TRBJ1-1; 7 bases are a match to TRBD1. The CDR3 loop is CATSRPQGLGAFF. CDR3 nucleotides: TGTGCCACCAGCAGACCACAGGGGCTGGGGGCTTTCTTT.